This TCR beta chain is from a study of blood T cell repertoires in COVID-19. Study-wide background: Sources were T cells, B-cell-depleted T cells, or PBMCs; the material itself was cDNA or gDNA.

Methods used by the authors: The assay estimated nucleated cells by amplifying reference gene primers. Generated by immunoSEQ multiplex PCR, the TCRdb table keeps only in-frame clones and is missing some. V and J calls and clone size are copied from that table; D and trimming were computed from the DNA. The data hold 120,000 to 150,000 clones, with 84% observed a single time. There are 18 residues in the CDR3. V was trimmed by 4 bases and J by 1 base, leaving 21 bases between them. In germline, CDR1 is SGHRS, CDR2 YFSETQ. This chain connects TRBV5-1 to TRBJ1-3; D unresolved. The sequenced sample was peripheral blood. This TCR derives from a woman aged 45-65 years in a cohort sampled during active or convalescent COVID-19. CDR3 coding DNA: TGCGCCAGCAGCCGGACTGGAGCACGGATTCTTTCTGGAAACACCATATATTTT. Translating gives CASSRTGARILSGNTIYF.